This T cell receptor beta chain was observed in a study of T cells in Graves' hyperthyroidism and ophthalmopathy. TCR beta CDR3 regions were amplified from RNA transcripts. The TCR CDR3 was amplified in a first-round RT-PCR using the HTBI primer set. MiXCR, run by TCRdb on the multiplex PCR reads, gives a single entry per CDR3 protein. The sample has roughly 420,000 distinct CDR3 sequences, around 13% seen once. Trimming left V 1 base short and J 0 bases short, with 2 bases between. This CDR3 has 13 residues. Germline V CDR1 and CDR2: MDHEN, SYDVKM. This clonotype was picked up many times. Its specificity is unknown. Regarding the study as a whole: The model forecast ophthalmopathy, anticipating it by a median roughly 6.5 months before onset. From stable hyperthyroidism, ophthalmopathy was set apart by a 13 V-J model. Most thyroid clonotypes expanded above 0.001 were also detected in blood.

The chain recombines TRBV28 with TRBJ2-3; D gene uncertain. The TCR comes from a woman between 18 and 29 years old with Graves' hyperthyroidism. The source material was blood. The CDR3 is CASSLLSTDTQYF. CDR3 bases: TGTGCCAGCAGTTTATTAAGCACAGATACGCAGTATTTT. Filled out from reference TRBV28 and TRBJ2-3, the complete variable domain reads DVKVTQSSRYLVKRTGEKVFLECVQDMDHENMFWYRQDPGLGLRLIYFSYDVKMKEKGDIPEGYSVSREKKERFSLILESASTNQTSMYLCASSLLSTDTQYFGPGTRLTVL.